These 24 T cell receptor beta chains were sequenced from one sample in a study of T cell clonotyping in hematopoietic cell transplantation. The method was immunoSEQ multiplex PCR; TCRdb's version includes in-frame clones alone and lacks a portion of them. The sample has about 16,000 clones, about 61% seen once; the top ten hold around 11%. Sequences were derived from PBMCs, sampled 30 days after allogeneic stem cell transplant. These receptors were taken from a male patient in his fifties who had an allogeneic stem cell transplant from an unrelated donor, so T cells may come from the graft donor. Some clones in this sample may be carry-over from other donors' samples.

The CDR3, as DNA: TGTGCCAGCAGTGAAACCGGTTCATCACCCCTCCACTTT. Protein: CASSETGSSPLHF. V gene TRBV6-1 combines with J gene TRBJ1-6; D gene uncertain. Germline values: CDR1 MNHNS, CDR2 SASEGT. There are 13 residues in the CDR3. V gave up 2 bases and J gave up 10 bases, with 9 bases separating them.

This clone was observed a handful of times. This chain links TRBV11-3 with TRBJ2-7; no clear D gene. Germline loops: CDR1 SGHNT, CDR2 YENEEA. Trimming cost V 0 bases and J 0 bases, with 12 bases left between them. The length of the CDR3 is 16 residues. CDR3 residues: CASSLDQVYTSYEQYF. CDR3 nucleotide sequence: TGTGCCAGCAGCTTAGATCAAGTGTACACCTCCTACGAGCAGTACTTC.

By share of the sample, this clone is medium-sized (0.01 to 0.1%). The CDR3 DNA reads TGTGCCACCAGCAGAGAGACAGGGGTGAGAGATGAGCAGTTCTTC. It specifies CATSRETGVRDEQFF. The rearrangement uses TRBV15 and TRBJ2-1, with TRBD1 identical over 8 bases. Trimming cost V 0 bases and J 8 bases; bases outside gene matches: 6. The CDR3 spans 15 residues. In germline, CDR1 is LNHNV, CDR2 YYDKDF (reference sequence).

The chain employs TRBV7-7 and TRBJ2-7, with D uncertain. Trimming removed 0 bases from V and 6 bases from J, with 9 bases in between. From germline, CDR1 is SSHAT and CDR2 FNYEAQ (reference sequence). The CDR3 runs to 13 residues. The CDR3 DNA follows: TGTGCCAGCAGCTTAGCCGACTCGACCGAGCAGTACTTC. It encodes CASSLADSTEQYF.

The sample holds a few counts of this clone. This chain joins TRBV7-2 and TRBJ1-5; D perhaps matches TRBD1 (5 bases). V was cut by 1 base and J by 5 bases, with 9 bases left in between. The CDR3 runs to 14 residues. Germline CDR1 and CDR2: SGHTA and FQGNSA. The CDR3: CASSLDSRDQPQHF. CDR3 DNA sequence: TGTGCCAGCAGCTTAGATTCCAGGGATCAGCCCCAGCATTTT.

In DNA form, the CDR3 reads TGTGCCAGCAGTTACATGGGGGCAAAGGGCTACACCTTC. It codes for CASSYMGAKGYTF. V and J are TRBV6-5 and TRBJ1-2; the D gene is possibly TRBD1 (6 bases). This CDR3 contains 13 residues. Trimming removed 2 bases at V and 8 bases at J, with 12 bases between. Germline CDR1 MNHEY, CDR2 SVGAGI.

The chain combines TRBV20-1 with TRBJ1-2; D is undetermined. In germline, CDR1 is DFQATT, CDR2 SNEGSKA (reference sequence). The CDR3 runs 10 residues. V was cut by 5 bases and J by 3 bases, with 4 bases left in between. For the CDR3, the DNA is TGCAGTGCTGGGGACTATGGCTACACCTTC. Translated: CSAGDYGYTF.

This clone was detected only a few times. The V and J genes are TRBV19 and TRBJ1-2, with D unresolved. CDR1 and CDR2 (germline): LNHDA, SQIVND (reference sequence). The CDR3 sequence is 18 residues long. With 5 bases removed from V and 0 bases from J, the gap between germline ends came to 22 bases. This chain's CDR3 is CASSPRAEVDPTNYGYTF. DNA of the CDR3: TGTGCCAGTAGTCCACGGGCAGAAGTAGACCCCACTAACTATGGCTACACCTTC.

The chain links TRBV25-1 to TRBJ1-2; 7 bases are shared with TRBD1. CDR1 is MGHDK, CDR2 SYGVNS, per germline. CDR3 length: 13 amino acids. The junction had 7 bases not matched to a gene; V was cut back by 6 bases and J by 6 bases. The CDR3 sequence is CASSQGGGDGYTF. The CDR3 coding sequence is TGTGCCAGCAGCCAGGGGGGGGGAGATGGCTACACCTTC.

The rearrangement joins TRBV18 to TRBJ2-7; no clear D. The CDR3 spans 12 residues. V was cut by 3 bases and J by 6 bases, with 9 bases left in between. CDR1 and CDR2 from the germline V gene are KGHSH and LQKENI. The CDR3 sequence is CASSPEMVEQYF. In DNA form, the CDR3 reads TGTGCCAGCTCACCCGAAATGGTCGAGCAGTACTTC.

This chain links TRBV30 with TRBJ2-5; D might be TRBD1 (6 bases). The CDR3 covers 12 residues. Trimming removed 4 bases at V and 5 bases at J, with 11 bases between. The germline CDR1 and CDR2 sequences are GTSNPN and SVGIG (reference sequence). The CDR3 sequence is CAWTGVSETQYF. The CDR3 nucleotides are TGTGCCTGGACAGGGGTTAGCGAGACCCAGTACTTC.

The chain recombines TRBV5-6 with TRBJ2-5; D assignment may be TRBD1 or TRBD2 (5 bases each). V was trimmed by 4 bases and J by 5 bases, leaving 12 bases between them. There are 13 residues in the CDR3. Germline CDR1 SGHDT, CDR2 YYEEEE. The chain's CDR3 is CASSPGWGETQYF. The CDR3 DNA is TGTGCCAGCAGCCCGGGGTGGGGGGAGACCCAGTACTTC.

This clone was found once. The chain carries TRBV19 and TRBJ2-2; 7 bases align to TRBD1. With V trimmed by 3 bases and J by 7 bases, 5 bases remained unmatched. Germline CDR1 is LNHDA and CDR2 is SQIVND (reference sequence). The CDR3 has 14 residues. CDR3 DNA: TGTGCCAGTAGTATTACAGGGGATGGCGGGGAGCTGTTTTTT. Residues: CASSITGDGGELFF.

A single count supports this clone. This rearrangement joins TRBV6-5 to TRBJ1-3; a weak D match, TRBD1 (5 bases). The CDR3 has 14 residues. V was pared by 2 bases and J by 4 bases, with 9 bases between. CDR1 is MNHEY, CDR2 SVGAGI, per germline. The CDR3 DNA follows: TGTGCCAGCAGTTACGTGGGGCCCGGAAACACCATATATTTT. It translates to CASSYVGPGNTIYF.

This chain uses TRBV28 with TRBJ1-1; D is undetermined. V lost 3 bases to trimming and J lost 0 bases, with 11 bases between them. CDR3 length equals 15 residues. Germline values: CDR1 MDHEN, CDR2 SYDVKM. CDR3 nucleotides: TGTGCCAGCAGTTTGGGCGCAGGATTGAACACTGAAGCTTTCTTT. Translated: CASSLGAGLNTEAFF.

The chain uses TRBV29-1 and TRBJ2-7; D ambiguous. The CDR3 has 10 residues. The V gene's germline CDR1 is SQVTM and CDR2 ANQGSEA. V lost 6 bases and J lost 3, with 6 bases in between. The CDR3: CSVIVYEQYF. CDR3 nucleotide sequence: TGCAGCGTCATAGTCTACGAGCAGTACTTC.

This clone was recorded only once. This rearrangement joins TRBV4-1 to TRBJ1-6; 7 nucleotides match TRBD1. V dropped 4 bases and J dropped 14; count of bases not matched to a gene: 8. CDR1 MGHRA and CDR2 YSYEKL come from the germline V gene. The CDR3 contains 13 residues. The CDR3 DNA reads TGCGCCAGCAGCCCCGGGACAGTTCAATCCCTCCACTTT. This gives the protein CASSPGTVQSLHF.

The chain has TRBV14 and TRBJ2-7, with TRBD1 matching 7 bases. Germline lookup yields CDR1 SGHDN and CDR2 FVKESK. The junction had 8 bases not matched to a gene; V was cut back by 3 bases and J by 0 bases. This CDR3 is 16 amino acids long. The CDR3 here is CASSQLPGQSSYEQYF. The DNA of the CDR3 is TGTGCCAGCAGCCAGTTACCGGGACAGAGCTCCTACGAGCAGTACTTC.

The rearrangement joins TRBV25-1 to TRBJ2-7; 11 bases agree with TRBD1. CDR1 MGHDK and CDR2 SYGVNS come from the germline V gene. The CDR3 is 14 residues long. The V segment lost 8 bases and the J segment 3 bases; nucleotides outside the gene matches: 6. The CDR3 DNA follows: TGTGCCAGCCAGATGGGACAGGGGGACTACGAGCAGTACTTC. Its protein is CASQMGQGDYEQYF.

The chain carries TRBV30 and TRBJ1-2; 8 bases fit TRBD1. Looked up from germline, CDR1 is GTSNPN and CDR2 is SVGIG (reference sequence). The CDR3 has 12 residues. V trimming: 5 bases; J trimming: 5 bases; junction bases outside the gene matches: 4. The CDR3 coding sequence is TGTGCCTGGGGGACAGGATCATATGGCTACACCTTC. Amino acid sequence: CAWGTGSYGYTF.

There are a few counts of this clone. CDR3 protein: CASKGGNTIYF. For the CDR3, the DNA is TGTGCCAGCAAGGGTGGAAACACCATATATTTT. The gene calls are TRBV2 and TRBJ1-3; D gene uncertain. V was clipped by 7 bases and J by 3 bases, with 4 bases between them. This CDR3 is 11 amino acids long. Germline CDR1 is SNHLY and CDR2 is FYNNEI. The variable domain in full, completed from reference TRBV2 and TRBJ1-3, reads EPEVTQTPSHQVTQMGQEVILRCVPISNHLYFYWYRQILGQKVEFLVSFYNNEISEKSEIFDDQFSVERPDGSNFTLKIRSTKLEDSAMYFCASKGGNTIYFGEGSWLTVV.

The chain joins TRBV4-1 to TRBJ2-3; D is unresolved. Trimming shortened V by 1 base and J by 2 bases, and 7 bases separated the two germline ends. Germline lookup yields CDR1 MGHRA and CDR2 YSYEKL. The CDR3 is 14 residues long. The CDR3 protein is CASSQAVLTDTQYF. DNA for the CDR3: TGCGCCAGCAGCCAAGCAGTTCTCACAGATACGCAGTATTTT.

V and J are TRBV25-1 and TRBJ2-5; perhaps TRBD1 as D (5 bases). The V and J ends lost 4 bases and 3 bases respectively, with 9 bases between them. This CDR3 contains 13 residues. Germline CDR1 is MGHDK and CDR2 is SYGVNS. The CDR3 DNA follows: TGTGCCAGCAGTGGACAGCCGAAAGAGACCCAGTACTTC. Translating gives CASSGQPKETQYF.

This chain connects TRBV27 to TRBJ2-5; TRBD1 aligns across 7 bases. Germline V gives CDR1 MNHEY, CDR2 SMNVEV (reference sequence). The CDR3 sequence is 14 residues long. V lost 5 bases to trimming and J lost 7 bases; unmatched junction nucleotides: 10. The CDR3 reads CASSPLQGSGTQYF. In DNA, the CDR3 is TGTGCCAGCAGTCCCCTACAGGGGTCAGGGACCCAGTACTTC.